This T cell receptor beta chain came from a study of blood T cells in healthy people across ages. Findings and limits, study-wide: Naive T cell percentage showed a strong correlation with TCR beta diversity.

Primed by a sample-barcoded 5' primer and a J-beta primer mix, a second PCR proceeded for about 7 to 11 cycles. Every cDNA molecule carried a tag from a template-switch adaptor bearing 12 random nucleotides. TCRdb reanalysed the 5' RACE reads using MiXCR and keeps one entry per CDR3 protein. The sample consists of about 580,000 distinct CDR3 sequences, roughly 48% of them appearing once. This clonotype was counted at least ten times. Antigen unknown. The CDR3 runs 14 residues. V dropped 5 bases and J dropped 6; count of bases not matched to a gene: 9. CDR1 MNHNY and CDR2 SVGAGI come from the germline V gene (reference sequence). The authors extracted at least 6 micrograms of total RNA per sample.

The sequenced material came from blood. The chain links TRBV6-6 to TRBJ2-7; 8 positions agree with TRBD1. The clonotype originates from a man older than 75 in good health. Here the CDR3 DNA reads TGTGCCAGCAGTAACGGGCAGGGGGCGGGCGAGCAGTACTTC. As protein: CASSNGQGAGEQYF.